These 5 T cell receptor beta chains were sequenced from one sample in a study of a mutant IDH1 vaccine in newly diagnosed glioma. Regarding time point: week 47, end of study. Every single dose of the vaccine, 300 ug of mutant IDH1 20-mer peptide, came with topical imiquimod. The antigens these receptors bind are not known. Generated by immunoSEQ multiplex PCR, the TCRdb table keeps only in-frame clones and is missing some. The table records 60,000 to 65,000 clones, around 86% of them present only once. Sequences were derived from PBMCs, sampled from a glioma patient whose treatment included an IDH1 peptide vaccine. These receptors originate from a man under 40 with glioma.

The chain joins TRBV5-1 to TRBJ2-3, with TRBD1 matching 7 bases. This CDR3 spans 15 amino acids. The germline V gene has CDR1 SGHRS and CDR2 YFSETQ. The V and J ends lost 4 bases and 4 bases, in that order; junction bases with no gene match: 9. The CDR3 nucleotides are TGCGCCAGCAGCCGACAGGGTTGGGTTTCAGATACGCAGTATTTT. It encodes CASSRQGWVSDTQYF.

The rearrangement links TRBV7-9 to TRBJ1-2; D is possibly TRBD1 (5 bases). Germline V gene lookup returns CDR1 SEHNR and CDR2 FQNEAQ (reference sequence). The V end lost 5 bases, the J end lost 3 bases, and 10 bases lay between the germline ends. The CDR3 loop spans 13 amino acids. The CDR3 spells CASSPDSDYGYTF. Written as DNA, the CDR3 is TGTGCCAGCAGCCCAGACAGCGACTATGGCTACACCTTC.

This sequence joins TRBV19 and TRBJ2-5; the D is unclear. V was clipped by 3 bases and J by 3 bases, with 14 bases between them. Germline V gene data show CDR1 as LNHDA and CDR2 as SQIVND (reference sequence). There are 15 residues in the CDR3. In nucleotides, the CDR3 is TGTGCCAGTAGTATTCTCGAGGCCAGTAAAGAGACCCAGTACTTC. It is translated as CASSILEASKETQYF. The whole variable domain, filled in from reference TRBV19 and TRBJ2-5, reads DGGITQSPKYLFRKEGQNVTLSCEQNLNHDAMYWYRQDPGQGLRLIYYSQIVNDFQKGDIAEGYSVSREKKESFPLTVTSAQKNPTAFYLCASSILEASKETQYFGPGTRLLVL.

J is TRBJ2-3 and V is TRBV19; D possibly corresponds to TRBD2 (6 bases). This CDR3 spans 14 amino acids. V was cut by 3 bases and J by 0 bases, with 7 bases left in between. CDR1 is LNHDA and CDR2 is SQIVND in the germline V gene (reference sequence). CDR3 coding DNA: TGTGCCAGTAGTATGGGGGGTAGCACAGATACGCAGTATTTT. This codes for CASSMGGSTDTQYF. Looking up the rest from reference TRBV19 and TRBJ2-3 gives the full variable domain: DGGITQSPKYLFRKEGQNVTLSCEQNLNHDAMYWYRQDPGQGLRLIYYSQIVNDFQKGDIAEGYSVSREKKESFPLTVTSAQKNPTAFYLCASSMGGSTDTQYFGPGTRLTVL.

This clone came up once. V is TRBV14 and J is TRBJ2-2; D ambiguous. CDR3 length equals 15 residues. The germline V gene encodes CDR1 SGHDN and CDR2 FVKESK. The germline V and J ends were trimmed by 1 base and 0 bases, with 6 bases remaining between them. As DNA, the CDR3 is TGTGCCAGCAGCCAAGGCTCGGCGAACACCGGGGAGCTGTTTTTT. Its translation: CASSQGSANTGELFF.